This T cell receptor beta chain was sequenced for a study of T-cell reconstitution after alpha-beta-depleted transplantation in children. This CDR3 comprises 10 residues. Germline CDR1 reads MNHEY; CDR2 reads SMNVEV (reference sequence). V gave up 10 bases and J gave up 6 bases, with 4 bases separating them. Using unique molecular identifiers, the investigators prepared the TCRbeta library. TCRdb analysed the PCR reads with MiXCR anew, one entry per CDR3 protein. The sample has 900,000 or so distinct CDR3 sequences, roughly 15% seen once. This clonotype has just a few counts. Specimen: PBMCs, mostly from graft donor cells, collected 360 days after TCRalphabeta/CD19-depleted stem cell transplant. This TCR was sampled from a male patient younger than 18 who had a stem cell transplant for acute lymphoblastic leukemia, so the T cells may come from the graft donor. This chain joins TRBV27 and TRBJ1-6; the D is unclear. CDR3 sequence (DNA): TGTGCCAACCTTAATTCACCCCTCCACTTT. Its translation: CANLNSPLHF.